The rows below give T cell receptor beta chains drawn from one sample of a study of T cells in Graves' hyperthyroidism and ophthalmopathy. One entry per CDR3 protein, called by TCRdb with MiXCR from the multiplex PCR reads. The table has a few hundred thousand distinct CDR3 sequences, around 14% seen once. Specimen: blood. The origin of the receptors is a woman between 18 and 29 years old with Graves' hyperthyroidism that later progressed to Graves' ophthalmopathy. Each CDR3 is given with its conserved first and last residue. The D gene is left open where the match is weak. The size field is filled for only some rows; it gives once, few, many or a size class.

v_call	clone_size	j_call	cdr3_length	d_call	cdr3_aa	cdr3_nt
TRBV15	many	TRBJ2-1	15	TRBD2	CATSSVGGDRREQFF	TGTGCCACCAGCAGTGTGGGGGGGGATCGCCGTGAGCAGTTCTTC
TRBV10-3	many	TRBJ2-1	14	NA	CAISDPGARNEQFF	TGTGCCATCAGTGATCCGGGAGCGAGGAATGAGCAGTTCTTC
TRBV7-2	NA	TRBJ2-5	16	NA	CASSLGPWTDQETQYF	TGTGCCAGCAGCTTAGGGCCTTGGACAGACCAAGAGACCCAGTACTTC
TRBV7-8	many	TRBJ2-7	15	NA	CASSFGHQGPYEQYF	TGTGCCAGCAGCTTCGGGCACCAGGGGCCCTACGAGCAGTACTTC
TRBV29-1	NA	TRBJ1-1	13	TRBD1	CSVSDRGLSEAFF	TGCAGCGTTTCCGACAGGGGGCTTTCTGAAGCTTTCTTT
TRBV3-1	few	TRBJ2-3	18	TRBD1	CASSQDYWDRGEPDTQYF	TGTGCCAGCAGCCAAGATTATTGGGACAGGGGTGAACCAGATACGCAGTATTTT
TRBV28	many	TRBJ2-3	14	NA	CASSFKPRTDTQYF	TGTGCCAGCAGTTTCAAGCCGCGCACAGATACGCAGTATTTT
TRBV5-1	NA	TRBJ2-3	15	TRBD1	CASSTGPTWTGTQYF	TGCGCCAGCAGCACGGGACCAACCTGGACAGGTACGCAGTATTTT
TRBV5-6	NA	TRBJ2-7	15	TRBD2	CASSSRTSGRSEQYF	TGTGCCAGCAGCTCGAGGACTAGCGGGAGGAGCGAGCAGTACTTC
TRBV20-1	few	TRBJ2-7	16	TRBD2	CSAREEGAGSSYEQYF	TGCAGTGCTAGAGAAGAGGGAGCGGGGTCCTCCTACGAGCAGTACTTC
TRBV7-9	NA	TRBJ1-3	17	NA	CASRPTTDATGGNTIYF	TGTGCCAGCAGGCCAACGACAGATGCTACTGGGGGAAACACCATATATTTT
TRBV19	NA	TRBJ2-7	14	NA	CASSIGTNTYEQYF	TGTGCCAGTAGTATAGGGACGAACACCTACGAGCAGTACTTC